The entry that follows covers one TCR beta chain sequence. What this receptor recognizes is not known. It has no much larger one-base neighbor in the sample; base qualities were not kept. The sample is drawn from a study of tumor-infiltrating lymphocytes in localized non-small cell lung cancer (dated by TCRdb to the early 2020s). Regarding the study in general: Several histologies were represented in the cohort, which also included both smokers and never-smokers as well as patients whose samples were collected after neoadjuvant chemotherapy. In total, the ICON cohort was made up of approximately 140 surgical patients who had localized non-small cell lung cancer and whose tumors were resected. Alongside flow cytometry, multiplex immunofluorescence, RNA-seq, exome sequencing and proteomics, TCR sequencing was applied to the same patients as one of several integrated assays. Each patient provided resected tumor tissue plus uninvolved lung tissue from the same patient, with the uninvolved lung tissue described as non-adjacent to the tumor. A total of roughly 57 patients were included in the paired tumor versus uninvolved lung comparison of immunoSEQ T-cell fraction. What the research found in general, with its limitations: No difference in TCR-derived T-cell fraction was observed between the flow cytometry-defined immunotypes IM1 (good prognosis) and IM2 (poor prognosis). Consistent with immunofluorescence CD3 counts, TCRbeta sequencing supported greater T cell infiltration in tumors than in uninvolved lung tissue. Tumor T-cell fraction from TCR sequencing was not associated with recurrence-free survival (p = 0.61). Assay coverage differed among patients according to how much tissue was available, so only a subset of the cohort had TCR sequencing. Because different pieces of the same tissue were used for different assays, technical variation could not be separated from intratumor heterogeneity.

There are 14 amino acids in the CDR3, from cysteine to phenylalanine inclusive. Just the 42-base CDR3 DNA is kept, in frame starting at base 1. V drops 6 bases and J drops 0 bases, leaving 8 bases in between. CDR1 and CDR2 are read off the germline V gene (reference sequence) as LNHNV and YYDKDF. Enrollment in ICON was initiated in the first half of 2016, and the last patient was enrolled in 2018. A subcohort of roughly 71 patients provided fresh tumor and matched uninvolved tissue for in-depth immune analyses, with TCR sequencing among those analyses. TCR sequencing was performed on DNA isolated from bulk tissue, without cell sorting. The T-cell fraction in tumor and uninvolved lung tissue was provided by TCR sequencing with the immunoSEQ assay. Regarding the original processing steps: To analyze survival, patients were divided into a high T-cell fraction group (upper tertile) and a low T-cell fraction group (lower two tertiles), and the two groups were compared using a log-rank test. A signed-rank test was used to test differences in T-cell fraction between paired tumor and uninvolved lung samples. The clones in this table, taken by TCRdb from immuneACCESS, are in-frame only. Not every clone is retained; where verified, under half of the shortfall comes from an unresolved V gene, and the cause of the rest is unknown. That table supplies the V and J calls and clone size; D and trimming were determined from the DNA. The sample yields over 5,500 clones; about two thirds were counted once. The ten largest make up 9.5% to 15% of the sample.

The rearrangement combines TRBV15 with TRBJ1-4, with TRBD1 as a weak D call on 5 bases. The sequencing sample was made of lung tumor tissue. This TCR came from a human donor with non-small cell lung cancer. The nucleotides are TGTGCCACCAGAGGGGCCCCAACTAATGAAAAACTGTTTTTT. Its protein product is CATRGAPTNEKLFF.